This T cell receptor (beta chain) was identified during a study of cytomegalovirus exposure and HLA in healthy donors. Per the germline V gene, CDR1 is SGHRS and CDR2 is YFSETQ. The CDR3 has 16 residues. With V trimmed by 2 bases and J by 4 bases, 8 bases remained unmatched. Some clones are missing from TCRdb's copy, which holds only in-frame ones; the method was immunoSEQ multiplex PCR. The sample lists about 280,000 clones, roughly 90% seen once, with approximately 0.9% in the top ten. The origin of this receptor is a woman between 18 and 29 years old in good health and CMV-seronegative. The chain recombines TRBV5-1 with TRBJ2-7; 11 bases are a match to TRBD2. The specimen sequenced was PBMCs. This CDR3 reads CASSLTSGSFSYEQYF. DNA of the CDR3: TGCGCCAGCAGCTTAACTAGCGGGAGCTTCAGTTACGAGCAGTACTTC.